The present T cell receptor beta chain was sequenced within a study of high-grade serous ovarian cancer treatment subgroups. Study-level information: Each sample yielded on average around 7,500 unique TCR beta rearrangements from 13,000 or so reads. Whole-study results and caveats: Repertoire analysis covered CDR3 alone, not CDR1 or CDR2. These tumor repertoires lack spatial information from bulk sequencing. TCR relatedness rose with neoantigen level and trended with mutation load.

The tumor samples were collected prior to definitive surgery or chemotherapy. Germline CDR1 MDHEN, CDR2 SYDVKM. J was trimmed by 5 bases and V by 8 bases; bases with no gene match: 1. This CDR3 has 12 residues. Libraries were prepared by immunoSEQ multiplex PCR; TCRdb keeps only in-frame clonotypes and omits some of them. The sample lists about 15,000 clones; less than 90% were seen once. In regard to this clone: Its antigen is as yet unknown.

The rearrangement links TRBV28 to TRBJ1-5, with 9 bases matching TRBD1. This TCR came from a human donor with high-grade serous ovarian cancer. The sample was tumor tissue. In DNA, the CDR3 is TGTGCCAGCGGGACAGGGTATCAGCCCCAGCATTTT. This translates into CASGTGYQPQHF.